This entry lists 26 T cell receptor beta chains sequenced from one sample in a study of blood T cell repertoires in COVID-19. Produced via immunoSEQ multiplex PCR; TCRdb's table is partial and in-frame only. The data show about 230,000 clones, over 80% seen once. Sequenced: peripheral blood. All receptors derive from a woman in her 70s with active or convalescent COVID-19.

This clone was counted a single time. V is TRBV15 and J is TRBJ2-3; D perhaps matches TRBD2 (6 bases). This CDR3 is 14 amino acids long. Trimming left V 2 bases short and J 2 bases short, with 8 bases between. CDR1 is LNHNV, CDR2 YYDKDF, per germline (reference sequence). The CDR3 loop is CATSRLALTDTQYF. Written as DNA, the CDR3 is TGTGCCACCAGCAGACTAGCGCTCACAGATACGCAGTATTTT.

The genes are TRBV7-2 and TRBJ2-7, with a tentative D call TRBD2 (6 bases). V was cut by 0 bases and J by 2 bases, with 11 bases left in between. The germline gives CDR1 SGHTA, CDR2 FQGNSA. The CDR3 sequence is 15 residues long. CDR3 DNA: TGTGCCAGCAGCTTAGCGCGGACTATCCCCTACGAGCAGTACTTC. Its translation is CASSLARTIPYEQYF.

The chain combines TRBV11-2 with TRBJ2-2, with a weak D call TRBD2 (6 bases). V was trimmed by 5 bases and J by 5 bases, leaving 12 bases between them. The CDR3 is 14 residues long. In germline, CDR1 is SGHAT, CDR2 FQNNGV. CDR3 loop: CASSQWRETGELFF. CDR3 bases: TGTGCCAGCAGCCAGTGGAGGGAAACCGGGGAGCTGTTTTTT.

The genes are TRBV3-1 (or the pseudogene TRBV3-2) and TRBJ2-7, with D perhaps matching TRBD2 (5 bases). The CDR3 runs to 14 residues. V shed 4 bases and J shed 2 bases, with 12 bases lying between them. Germline-derived CDR1 and CDR2 are LGHDT and YNNKEL (reference sequence). This CDR3 reads CASSLRTAPYEQYF. The CDR3 nucleotides are TGTGCCAGCAGCCTGAGGACTGCCCCCTACGAGCAGTACTTC.

The table lists this clone with a count of one. The rearrangement joins TRBV6-5 to TRBJ1-6, with D perhaps matching TRBD1 (5 bases). The CDR3 covers 16 residues. Germline V gene sequence: CDR1 MNHEY, CDR2 SVGAGI. Trimming left V 2 bases short and J 6 bases short, with 14 bases between. The CDR3 is CASSYGSLGGNSPLHF. DNA of the CDR3: TGTGCCAGCAGTTACGGGTCGTTGGGGGGTAATTCACCCCTCCACTTT.

The chain links TRBV15 to TRBJ2-7; D gene ambiguous. The CDR3 has 15 residues. Germline assignment: CDR1 LNHNV and CDR2 YYDKDF (reference sequence). V was trimmed by 0 bases and J by 3 bases, leaving 12 bases between them. The CDR3 loop reads CATSRDETVSYEQYF. For the CDR3, the DNA is TGTGCCACCAGCAGAGATGAAACGGTGAGCTACGAGCAGTACTTC.

The DNA for the CDR3 is TGTGCCAGCAGTGAGATTGACAGGCAAGAGACCCAGTACTTC. Amino acid sequence: CASSEIDRQETQYF. The V gene is TRBV6-2 or TRBV6-3, the J gene TRBJ2-5; a weak D match, TRBD1 (6 bases). Germline V gene sequence: CDR1 MNHEY, CDR2 SVGEGT. The CDR3 is made up of 14 amino acids. The germline V and J ends were trimmed by 5 bases and 2 bases, with 12 bases remaining between them.

The rearrangement joins TRBV10-2 to TRBJ1-1; D is ambiguous. The germline V and J ends were trimmed by 2 bases and 3 bases, with 7 bases remaining between them. The V gene's germline CDR1 is WSHSY and CDR2 SAAADI. The CDR3 contains 13 residues. The CDR3 nucleotides read TGCGCCAGCAGTGAGCAGAGGGACACTGAAGCTTTCTTT. Protein: CASSEQRDTEAFF.

The V and J genes are TRBV7-6 and TRBJ1-1; no definite D call. V gave up 1 base and J gave up 0 bases, with 9 bases separating them. Germline V gene data show CDR1 as SGHVS and CDR2 as FNYEAQ. There are 15 residues in the CDR3. The CDR3 sequence is CASSLGGVMNTEAFF. The CDR3 region has the DNA TGTGCCAGCAGCTTAGGAGGCGTCATGAACACTGAAGCTTTCTTT.

This sequence joins TRBV5-4 and TRBJ1-1; 9 bases match TRBD1. The CDR3 sequence is 16 residues long. V lost 4 bases and J lost 4; bases outside the gene matches: 11. Germline V gene data show CDR1 as SGHNT and CDR2 as YYREEE (reference sequence). This CDR3 reads CASSLATGGPVTEAFF. The CDR3 coding sequence is TGTGCCAGCAGCCTCGCCACAGGGGGCCCGGTCACTGAAGCTTTCTTT.

V is TRBV3-1 (or the pseudogene TRBV3-2) and J is TRBJ2-7, with 9 bases matching TRBD2. From germline, CDR1 is LGHDT and CDR2 YNNKEL (reference sequence). This CDR3 has 13 residues. Trimming cost V 6 bases and J 4 bases; bases outside gene matches: 4. The DNA of the CDR3 is TGTGCCAGCAGGGGGACTAGCAGATACGAGCAGTACTTC. Protein sequence: CASRGTSRYEQYF.

This clone appeared a few times. The rearrangement joins TRBV3-1 (or the pseudogene TRBV3-2) to TRBJ2-5; D is ambiguous. CDR3 size: 14 residues. Germline assignment: CDR1 LGHDT and CDR2 YNNKEL (reference sequence). V lost 0 bases, J lost 2 bases, and 7 bases lay in between. CDR3 amino acids: CASSQERPQETQYF. CDR3 bases: TGTGCCAGCAGCCAAGAGCGGCCGCAAGAGACCCAGTACTTC.

This sequence joins TRBV6-6 and TRBJ2-5; 7 nucleotides agree with TRBD2. CDR3 size: 14 residues. The J segment lost 4 bases and the V segment lost 5 bases, leaving 7 bases of the junction unmatched. Germline loops: CDR1 MNHNY, CDR2 SVGAGI (reference sequence). CDR3 region: CASSGGREIETQYF. The CDR3 region has the DNA TGTGCCAGCAGTGGTGGGCGGGAGATAGAGACCCAGTACTTC.

The chain recombines TRBV10-3 with TRBJ2-7; no firm D call. Germline V gene data show CDR1 as ENHRY and CDR2 as SYGVKD. Trimming cost V 0 bases and J 5 bases, with 5 bases left between them. The CDR3 runs 12 residues. CDR3: CAISESRNEQYF. The CDR3 DNA follows: TGTGCCATCAGTGAGTCTAGAAACGAGCAGTACTTC.

V gene TRBV12-5 combines with J gene TRBJ2-6; D possibly corresponds to TRBD2 (6 bases). CDR1 is LGHNT and CDR2 is FRNRAP in the germline V gene. This CDR3 spans 15 amino acids. V lost 7 bases and J 2 bases, leaving 12 bases between the germline ends. As DNA, the CDR3 is TGTGCTAGTGCCTTCGGGACTGCTGGGGCCAACGTCCTGACTTTC. Translation: CASAFGTAGANVLTF. Using reference TRBV12-5 and TRBJ2-6 for the parts outside the CDR3, the full variable domain is DARVTQTPRHKVTEMGQEVTMRCQPILGHNTVFWYRQTMMQGLELLAYFRNRAPLDDSGMPKDRFSAEMPDATLATLKIQPSEPRDSAVYFCASAFGTAGANVLTFGAGSRLTVL.

In this sample, this clone turned up a few times. This sequence joins TRBV7-2 and TRBJ1-3, with 8 bases lining up with TRBD1. Per germline, CDR1 SGHTA and CDR2 FQGNSA. Trimming took 3 bases from V and 4 from J; bases not matched to a gene: 5. This CDR3 has 15 amino acids. As DNA, the CDR3 is TGTGCCAGCAGCTTGGACAGGGCGAGAGGAAACACCATATATTTT. This encodes CASSLDRARGNTIYF.

The chain employs TRBV3-1 (or the pseudogene TRBV3-2) and TRBJ1-1; D is perhaps TRBD1 (5 bases). The V and J ends lost 2 bases and 6 bases respectively, with 13 bases between them. The CDR3 loop spans 14 amino acids. CDR1 and CDR2 from the germline V gene are LGHDT and YNNKEL (reference sequence). The CDR3 spells CASSQRDSRSEAFF. The CDR3 DNA is TGTGCCAGCAGCCAAAGAGACAGCAGATCTGAAGCTTTCTTT.

The J gene is TRBJ1-3, the V gene TRBV30; D gene unclear. The germline CDR1 and CDR2 sequences are GTSNPN and SVGIG (reference sequence). With 2 bases removed from V and 2 bases from J, the gap between germline ends came to 13 bases. The CDR3 is made up of 15 amino acids. In DNA form, the CDR3 reads TGTGCCTGGAGTAGAAAGGAGGGCACTGGAAACACCATATATTTT. Its protein product is CAWSRKEGTGNTIYF. Filled out from reference TRBV30 and TRBJ1-3, the complete variable domain reads SQTIHQWPATLVQPVGSPLSLECTVEGTSNPNLYWYRQAAGRGLQLLFYSVGIGQISSEVPQNLSASRPQDRQFILSSKKLLLSDSGFYLCAWSRKEGTGNTIYFGEGSWLTVV.

V usage is TRBV5-1 and J usage is TRBJ2-3, with TRBD2 matching 10 bases. V shed 0 bases, J shed 0 bases, and the junction held 13 bases outside the gene matches. CDR1 is SGHRS, CDR2 YFSETQ, per germline. This CDR3 is built from 20 residues. CDR3 in DNA: TGCGCCAGCAGCTTGGGCCTAGCGGGAGTCGGTGTGTCTAGCACAGATACGCAGTATTTT. Its protein product is CASSLGLAGVGVSSTDTQYF. Drawing the rest from reference TRBV5-1 and TRBJ2-3, the complete variable domain is KAGVTQTPRYLIKTRGQQVTLSCSPISGHRSVSWYQQTPGQGLQFLFEYFSETQRNKGNFPGRFSGRQFSNSRSEMNVSTLELGDSALYLCASSLGLAGVGVSSTDTQYFGPGTRLTVL.

This chain connects TRBV5-1 to TRBJ2-5; 10 bases match TRBD1. CDR3 length: 14 residues. Germline CDR1 and CDR2: SGHRS and YFSETQ. Germline trimming cut 4 bases from V and 4 bases from J; bases unmatched to any gene: 4. For the CDR3, the DNA is TGCGCCAGCAGCGGACAGGGGGTACTAGAGACCCAGTACTTC. Translation gives CASSGQGVLETQYF. Full variable domain (rest looked up from reference TRBV5-1 and TRBJ2-5): KAGVTQTPRYLIKTRGQQVTLSCSPISGHRSVSWYQQTPGQGLQFLFEYFSETQRNKGNFPGRFSGRQFSNSRSEMNVSTLELGDSALYLCASSGQGVLETQYFGPGTRLLVL.

This chain's CDR3 is CASSVGGEQYF. The CDR3 DNA reads as TGTGCCAGCAGTGTAGGGGGCGAGCAGTACTTC. The chain is built from TRBV2 and TRBJ2-7; D is possibly TRBD1 (6 bases). Germline assignment: CDR1 SNHLY and CDR2 FYNNEI. Trimming shortened V by 4 bases and J by 6 bases, and 7 bases separated the two germline ends. The CDR3 runs 11 residues. The whole variable domain, remainder taken from reference TRBV2 and TRBJ2-7, is EPEVTQTPSHQVTQMGQEVILRCVPISNHLYFYWYRQILGQKVEFLVSFYNNEISEKSEIFDDQFSVERPDGSNFTLKIRSTKLEDSAMYFCASSVGGEQYFGPGTRLTVT.

The chain is built from TRBV4-1 and TRBJ1-2; 8 bases fit TRBD1. The length of the CDR3 is 18 residues. V dropped 0 bases and J dropped 7; count of bases not matched to a gene: 16. Germline CDR1 and CDR2: MGHRA and YSYEKL. The CDR3 protein is CASSQDLQGALKAAGYTF. DNA of the CDR3: TGCGCCAGCAGCCAAGATCTTCAGGGGGCGCTTAAGGCGGCTGGCTACACCTTC.

V is TRBV3-1 (or the pseudogene TRBV3-2) and J is TRBJ2-5; the D gene is possibly TRBD2 (6 bases). V shed 2 bases and J shed 6 bases, with 10 bases lying between them. The CDR3 extends over 13 amino acids. CDR1 and CDR2 (germline): LGHDT, YNNKEL (reference sequence). CDR3 loop: CASSQLAVQTQYF. The CDR3 DNA follows: TGTGCCAGCAGCCAATTAGCGGTACAGACCCAGTACTTC.

The genes are TRBV5-1 and TRBJ1-1; 10 bases align to TRBD1. The length of the CDR3 is 16 residues. From germline, CDR1 is SGHRS and CDR2 YFSETQ. The junction had 5 bases not matched to a gene; V was cut back by 0 bases and J by 3 bases. CDR3 residues: CASSLVGDRGDTEAFF. The CDR3 DNA sequence: TGCGCCAGCAGCTTGGTAGGGGACAGGGGAGACACTGAAGCTTTCTTT.

The gene calls are TRBV7-8 and TRBJ2-1; 10 bases map to TRBD1. The CDR3 is 15 amino acids. Germline loops: CDR1 SGHVS, CDR2 FQNEAQ. J gave up 9 bases and V 3 bases, and 8 bases lay outside the gene matches. CDR3 DNA sequence: TGTGCCAGCAGCTTTGGGGGACAGGGGTGGGGTGAGCAGTTCTTC. Protein sequence: CASSFGGQGWGEQFF.

This sequence joins TRBV9 and TRBJ2-7; 7 bases are a match to TRBD2. J lost 7 bases, V lost 2 bases, and 6 bases had no gene match. Germline V gene sequence: CDR1 SGDLS, CDR2 YYNGEE. The CDR3 has 13 residues. CDR3 region: CASSVGGVGEQYF. The CDR3 DNA reads as TGTGCCAGCAGCGTGGGAGGGGTAGGGGAGCAGTACTTC.